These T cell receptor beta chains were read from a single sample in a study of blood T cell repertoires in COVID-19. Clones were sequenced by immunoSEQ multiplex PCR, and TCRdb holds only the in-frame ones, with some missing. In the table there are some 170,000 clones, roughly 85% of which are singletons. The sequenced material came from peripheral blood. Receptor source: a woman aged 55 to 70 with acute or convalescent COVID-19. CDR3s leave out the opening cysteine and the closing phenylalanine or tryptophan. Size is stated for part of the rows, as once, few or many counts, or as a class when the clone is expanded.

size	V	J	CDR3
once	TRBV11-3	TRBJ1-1	ASAHMNTEAF
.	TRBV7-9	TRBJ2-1	ASSFENNEQF
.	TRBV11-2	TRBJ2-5	ASSLEIAGGQETQY
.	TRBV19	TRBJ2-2	ASSIGRGHTGELF
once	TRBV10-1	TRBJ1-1	ASSESANTEAF
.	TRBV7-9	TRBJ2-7	ASSLAGGAYEQY
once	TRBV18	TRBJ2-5	ASSPPGRVQETQY
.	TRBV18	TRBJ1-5	ASSPGTANQPQH
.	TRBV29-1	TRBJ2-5	SVSTVQETQY
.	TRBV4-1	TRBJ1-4	ASSPQERVANEKLF
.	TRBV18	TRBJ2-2	ASSRDLNTGELF